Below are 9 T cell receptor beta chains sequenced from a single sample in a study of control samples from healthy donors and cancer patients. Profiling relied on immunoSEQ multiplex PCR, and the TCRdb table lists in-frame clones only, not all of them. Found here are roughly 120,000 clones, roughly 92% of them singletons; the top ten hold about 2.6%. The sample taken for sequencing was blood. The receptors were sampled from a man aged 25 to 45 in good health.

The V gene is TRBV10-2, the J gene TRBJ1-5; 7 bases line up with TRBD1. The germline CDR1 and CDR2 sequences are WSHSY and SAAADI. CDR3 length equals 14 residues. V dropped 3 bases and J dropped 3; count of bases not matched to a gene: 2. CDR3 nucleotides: TGCGCCAGCAGTGAACAGGGGAACAATCAGCCCCAGCATTTT. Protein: CASSEQGNNQPQHF.

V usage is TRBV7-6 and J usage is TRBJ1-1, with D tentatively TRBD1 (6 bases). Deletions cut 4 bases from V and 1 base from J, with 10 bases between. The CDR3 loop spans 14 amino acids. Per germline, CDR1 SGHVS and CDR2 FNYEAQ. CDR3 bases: TGTGCCAGCAGCTCCGGACAGAAGAACACTGAAGCTTTCTTT. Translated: CASSSGQKNTEAFF. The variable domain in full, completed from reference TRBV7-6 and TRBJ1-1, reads GAGVSQSPRYKVTKRGQDVALRCDPISGHVSLYWYRQALGQGPEFLTYFNYEAQQDKSGLPNDRFSAERPEGSISTLTIQRTEQRDSAMYRCASSSGQKNTEAFFGQGTRLTVV.

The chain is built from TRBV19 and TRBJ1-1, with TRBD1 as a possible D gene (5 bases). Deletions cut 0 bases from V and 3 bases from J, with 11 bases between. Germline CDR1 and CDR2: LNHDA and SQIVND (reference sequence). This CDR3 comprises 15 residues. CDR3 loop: CASSIDGGRDTEAFF. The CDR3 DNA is TGTGCCAGTAGTATAGATGGGGGGAGGGACACTGAAGCTTTCTTT.

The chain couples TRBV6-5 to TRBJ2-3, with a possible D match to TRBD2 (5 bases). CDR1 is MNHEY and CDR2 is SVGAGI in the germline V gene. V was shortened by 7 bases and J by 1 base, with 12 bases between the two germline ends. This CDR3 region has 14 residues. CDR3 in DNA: TGTGCCAGCACCCGTAAGGGAGGCACAGATACGCAGTATTTT. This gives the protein CASTRKGGTDTQYF.

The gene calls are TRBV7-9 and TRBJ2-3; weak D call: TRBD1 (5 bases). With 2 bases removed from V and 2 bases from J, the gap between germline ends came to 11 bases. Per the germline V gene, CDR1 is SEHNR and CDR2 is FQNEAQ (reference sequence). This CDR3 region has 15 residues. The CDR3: CASSLPAGFTDTQYF. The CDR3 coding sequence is TGTGCCAGCAGCTTACCGGCAGGGTTCACAGATACGCAGTATTTT. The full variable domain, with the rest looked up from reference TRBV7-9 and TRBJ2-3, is DTGVSQNPRHKITKRGQNVTFRCDPISEHNRLYWYRQTLGQGPEFLTYFQNEAQLEKSRLLSDRFSAERPKGSFSTLEIQRTEQGDSAMYLCASSLPAGFTDTQYFGPGTRLTVL.

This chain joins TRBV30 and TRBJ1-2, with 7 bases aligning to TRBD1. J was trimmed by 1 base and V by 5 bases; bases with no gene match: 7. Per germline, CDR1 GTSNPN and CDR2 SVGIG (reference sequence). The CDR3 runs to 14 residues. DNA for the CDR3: TGTGCCTGGTGGACAGGCAGATATAACTATGGCTACACCTTC. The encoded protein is CAWWTGRYNYGYTF.

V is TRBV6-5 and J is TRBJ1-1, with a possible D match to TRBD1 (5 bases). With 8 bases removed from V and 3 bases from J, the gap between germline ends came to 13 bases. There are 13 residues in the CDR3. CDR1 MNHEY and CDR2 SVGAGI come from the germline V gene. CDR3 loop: CASATQGDTEAFF. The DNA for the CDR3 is TGTGCCAGCGCCACCCAGGGAGACACTGAAGCTTTCTTT.

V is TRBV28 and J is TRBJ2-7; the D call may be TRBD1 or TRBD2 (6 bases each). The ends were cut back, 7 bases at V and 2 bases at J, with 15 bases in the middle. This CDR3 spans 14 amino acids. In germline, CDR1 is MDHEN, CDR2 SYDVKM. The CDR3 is CASTPEGGTYEQYF. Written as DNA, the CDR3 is TGTGCCAGCACACCCGAGGGGGGAACCTACGAGCAGTACTTC. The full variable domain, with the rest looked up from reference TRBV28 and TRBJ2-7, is DVKVTQSSRYLVKRTGEKVFLECVQDMDHENMFWYRQDPGLGLRLIYFSYDVKMKEKGDIPEGYSVSREKKERFSLILESASTNQTSMYLCASTPEGGTYEQYFGPGTRLTVT.

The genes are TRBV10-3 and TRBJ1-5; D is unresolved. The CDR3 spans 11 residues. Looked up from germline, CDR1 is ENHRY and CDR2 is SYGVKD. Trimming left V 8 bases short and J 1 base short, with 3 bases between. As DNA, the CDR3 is TGTGCCATCGGCAGCAATCAGCCCCAGCATTTT. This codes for CAIGSNQPQHF.